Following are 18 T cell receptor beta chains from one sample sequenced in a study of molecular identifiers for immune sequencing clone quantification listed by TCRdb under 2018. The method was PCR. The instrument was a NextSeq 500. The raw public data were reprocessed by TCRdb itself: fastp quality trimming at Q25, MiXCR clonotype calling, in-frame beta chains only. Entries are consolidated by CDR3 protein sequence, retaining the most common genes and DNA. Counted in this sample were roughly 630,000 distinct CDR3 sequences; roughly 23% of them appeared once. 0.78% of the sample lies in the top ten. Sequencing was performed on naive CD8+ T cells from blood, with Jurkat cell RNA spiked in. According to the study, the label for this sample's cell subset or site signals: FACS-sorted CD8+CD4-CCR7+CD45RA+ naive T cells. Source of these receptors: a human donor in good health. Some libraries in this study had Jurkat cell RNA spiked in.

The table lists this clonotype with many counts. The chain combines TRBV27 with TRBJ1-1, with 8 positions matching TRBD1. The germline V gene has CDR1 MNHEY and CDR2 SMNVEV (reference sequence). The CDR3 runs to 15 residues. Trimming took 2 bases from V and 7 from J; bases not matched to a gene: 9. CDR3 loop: CASSLSWTGYSEAFF. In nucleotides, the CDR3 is TGTGCCAGCAGTTTAAGTTGGACAGGGTATAGTGAAGCTTTCTTT.

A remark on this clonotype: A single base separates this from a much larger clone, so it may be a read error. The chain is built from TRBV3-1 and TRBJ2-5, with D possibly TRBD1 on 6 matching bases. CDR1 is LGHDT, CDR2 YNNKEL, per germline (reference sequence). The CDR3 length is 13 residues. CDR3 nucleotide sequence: TGTGCCAGCCGAGGACAGAGCCAAGGGACCCAGTACTTC. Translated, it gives CASRGQSQGTQYF.

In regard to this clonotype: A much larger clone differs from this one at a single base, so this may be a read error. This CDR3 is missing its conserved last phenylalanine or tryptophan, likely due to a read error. The CDR3 loop reads CASSYGTEYYEQYS. In nucleotides, the CDR3 is TGTGCCAGCAGTTACGGGACCGAGTACTACGAGCAGTACTCC. V gene TRBV6-2 or TRBV6-3 combines with J gene TRBJ2-7, with D perhaps assigned TRBD1 or TRBD2 (5 bases each). Germline CDR1 reads MNHEY; CDR2 reads SVGEGT. V gave up 2 bases and J gave up 3 bases, with 11 bases separating them. This CDR3 has 14 amino acids.

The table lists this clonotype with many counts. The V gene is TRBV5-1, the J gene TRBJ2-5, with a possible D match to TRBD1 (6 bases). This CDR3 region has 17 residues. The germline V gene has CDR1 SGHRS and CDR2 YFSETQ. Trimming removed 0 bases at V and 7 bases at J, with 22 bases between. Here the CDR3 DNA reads TGCGCCAGCAGCTTGGAAGGAGTTGGTCGGGACAACATGACCCAGTACTTC. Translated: CASSLEGVGRDNMTQYF.

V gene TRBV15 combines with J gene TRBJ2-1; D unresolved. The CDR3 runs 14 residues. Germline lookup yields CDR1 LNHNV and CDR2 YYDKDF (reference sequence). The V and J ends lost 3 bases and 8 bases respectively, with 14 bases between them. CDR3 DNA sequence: TGTGCCACCAGCAGCGGTAGCCTCCGGTATGAGCAGTTCTTC. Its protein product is CATSSGSLRYEQFF.

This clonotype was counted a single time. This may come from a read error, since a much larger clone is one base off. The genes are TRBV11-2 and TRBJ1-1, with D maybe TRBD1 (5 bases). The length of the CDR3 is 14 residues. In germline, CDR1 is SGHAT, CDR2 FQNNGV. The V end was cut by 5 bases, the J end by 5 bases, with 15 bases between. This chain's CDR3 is CASSPTATKTEAFF. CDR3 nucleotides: TGTGCCAGCAGCCCGACAGCAACGAAAACTGAAGCTTTCTTT.

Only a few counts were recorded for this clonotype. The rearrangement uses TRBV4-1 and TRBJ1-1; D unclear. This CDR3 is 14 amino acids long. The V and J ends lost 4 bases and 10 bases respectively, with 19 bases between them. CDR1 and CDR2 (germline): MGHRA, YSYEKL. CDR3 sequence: CASSPAWEGGSAFF. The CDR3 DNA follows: TGCGCCAGCAGCCCCGCGTGGGAGGGAGGGTCAGCTTTCTTT.

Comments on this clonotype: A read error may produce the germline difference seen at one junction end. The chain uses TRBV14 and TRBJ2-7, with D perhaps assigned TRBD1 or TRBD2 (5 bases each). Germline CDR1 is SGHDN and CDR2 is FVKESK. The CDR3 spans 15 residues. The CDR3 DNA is TGTGCCAGCAGCCAAGTGGGACCGAGCTCCTACGAGCAGTGCTTC. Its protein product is CASSQVGPSSYEQCF.

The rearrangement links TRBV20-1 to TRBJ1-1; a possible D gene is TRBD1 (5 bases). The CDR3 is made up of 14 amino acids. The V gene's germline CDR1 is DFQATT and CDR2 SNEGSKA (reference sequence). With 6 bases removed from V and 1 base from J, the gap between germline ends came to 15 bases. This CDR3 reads CSALGGLTNTEAFF. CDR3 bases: TGCAGTGCCCTGGGGGGACTGACGAACACTGAAGCTTTCTTT.

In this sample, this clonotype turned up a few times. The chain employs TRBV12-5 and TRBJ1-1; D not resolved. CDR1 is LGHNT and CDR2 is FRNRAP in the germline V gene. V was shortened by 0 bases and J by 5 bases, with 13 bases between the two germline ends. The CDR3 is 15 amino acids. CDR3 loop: CASGLVHAVGTEAFF. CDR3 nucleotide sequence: TGTGCTAGTGGTTTGGTACACGCCGTTGGGACTGAAGCTTTCTTT. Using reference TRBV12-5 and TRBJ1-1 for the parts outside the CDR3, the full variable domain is DARVTQTPRHKVTEMGQEVTMRCQPILGHNTVFWYRQTMMQGLELLAYFRNRAPLDDSGMPKDRFSAEMPDATLATLKIQPSEPRDSAVYFCASGLVHAVGTEAFFGQGTRLTVV.

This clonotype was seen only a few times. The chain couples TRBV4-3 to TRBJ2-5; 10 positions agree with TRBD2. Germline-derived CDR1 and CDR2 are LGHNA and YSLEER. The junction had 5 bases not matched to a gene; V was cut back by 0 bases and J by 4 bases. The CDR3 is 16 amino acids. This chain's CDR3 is CASSQDRAGGRETQYF. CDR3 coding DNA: TGCGCCAGCAGCCAAGATCGAGCGGGAGGGAGAGAGACCCAGTACTTC.

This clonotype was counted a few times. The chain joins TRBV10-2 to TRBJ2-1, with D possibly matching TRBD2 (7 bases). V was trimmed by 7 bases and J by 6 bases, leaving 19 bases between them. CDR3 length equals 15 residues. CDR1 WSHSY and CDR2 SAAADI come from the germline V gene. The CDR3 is CASTQRGGESNEQFF. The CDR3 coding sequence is TGCGCCAGCACCCAAAGAGGGGGGGAATCCAATGAGCAGTTCTTC.

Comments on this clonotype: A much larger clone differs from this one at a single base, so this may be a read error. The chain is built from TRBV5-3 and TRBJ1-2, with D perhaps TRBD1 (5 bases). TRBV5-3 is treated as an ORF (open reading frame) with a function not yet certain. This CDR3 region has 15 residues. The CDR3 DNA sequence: TGTGCCAGCAGCTTGACAGCGAATATTAACTATGGCTACACCTTC. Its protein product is CASSLTANINYGYTF.

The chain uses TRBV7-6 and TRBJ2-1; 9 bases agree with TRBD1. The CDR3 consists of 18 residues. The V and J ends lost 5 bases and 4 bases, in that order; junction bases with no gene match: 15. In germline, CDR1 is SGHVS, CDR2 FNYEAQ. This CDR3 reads CASSPTGTGRGLYNEQFF. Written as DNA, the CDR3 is TGTGCCAGCAGCCCAACCGGGACAGGGAGGGGACTGTACAATGAGCAGTTCTTC.

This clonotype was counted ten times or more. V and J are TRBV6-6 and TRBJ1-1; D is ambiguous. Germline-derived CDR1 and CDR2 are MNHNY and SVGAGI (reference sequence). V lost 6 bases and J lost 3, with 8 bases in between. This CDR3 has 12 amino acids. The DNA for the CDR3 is TGTGCCAGCAGACCCCTCTACACTGAAGCTTTCTTT. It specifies CASRPLYTEAFF.

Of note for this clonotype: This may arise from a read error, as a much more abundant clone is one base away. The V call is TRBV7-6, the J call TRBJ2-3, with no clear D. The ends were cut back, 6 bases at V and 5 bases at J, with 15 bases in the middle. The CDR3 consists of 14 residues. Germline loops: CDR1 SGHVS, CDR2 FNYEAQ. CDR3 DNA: TGTGCCAGCAGTCTGACGATATCGGGAGATACGCAGTATTTT. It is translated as CASSLTISGDTQYF.

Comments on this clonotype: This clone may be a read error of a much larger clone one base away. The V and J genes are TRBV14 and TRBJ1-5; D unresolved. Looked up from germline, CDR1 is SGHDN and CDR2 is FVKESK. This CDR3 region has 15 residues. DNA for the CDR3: TGTGCCAGCAGCCAAGGGGGTGTAAGCAATCAGCCCCGGCATTTT. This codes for CASSQGGVSNQPRHF. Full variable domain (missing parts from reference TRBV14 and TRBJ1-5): EAGVTQFPSHSVIEKGQTVTLRCDPISGHDNLYWYRRVMGKEIKFLLHFVKESKQDESGMPNNRFLAERTGGTYSTLKVQPAELEDSGVYFCASSQGGVSNQPRHFGDGTRLSIL.

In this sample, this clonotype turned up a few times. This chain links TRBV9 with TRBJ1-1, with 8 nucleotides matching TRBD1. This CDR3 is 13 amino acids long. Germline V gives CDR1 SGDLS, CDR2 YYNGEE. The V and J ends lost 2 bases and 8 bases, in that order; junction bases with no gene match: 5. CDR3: CASSVGTGAEAFF. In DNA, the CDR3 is TGTGCCAGCAGCGTCGGGACAGGAGCCGAAGCTTTCTTT.